This T cell receptor (beta chain) was sequenced in a study of blood T cell repertoires in COVID-19 (dated by TCRdb to 2020 to 2021). Regarding the study in general: Collaborator samples came from the United States, Italy and Spain and covered acute and convalescent phases of COVID-19. The sample metadata nearly always contained a de-identified subject ID, COVID-19 status, age in years and sex. The repertoires were released in a freely available public database meant as a resource for research on the immune response to SARS-CoV-2. The prospective study material was composed of cDNA or gDNA derived from T cells, B-cell-depleted T cells, or PBMCs. HLA class I and class II types, where available, came from metadata supplied by the sample provider rather than from assay-based typing. The samples were drawn from the first 160 participants of the ongoing ImmuneRACE study and from 1,200 or so subjects provided by 6 global collaborators. The dataset comprised deeply sampled blood TCRbeta repertoires from subjects exposed to, actively infected with, or recovered from COVID-19.

TCRbeta CDR3 regions were amplified from genomic DNA by means of the immunoSEQ Assay, a bias-controlled multiplex PCR. The study's own analysis went as follows. Nucleated cell counts per sample were estimated from amplification of reference gene primers within the assay. Sequence reads were collapsed and filtered to measure the absolute abundance of every unique TCRbeta CDR3 rearrangement. For each sample, productive Simpson clonality was calculated as the square root of Simpson's diversity index over productive rearrangements. TCRdb's version of the immuneACCESS table is confined to in-frame rearrangements and falls short of the full clone set. An unresolved V gene accounts for under half of the shortfall where checked; the remainder is of unknown origin. V and J calls and clone size are those listed in that table; D and trimming were worked out from the DNA. The sample includes tens of thousands of clones, with 91% observed a single time. The ten largest make up about 5.5% of the sample.

The CDR3 covers 12 residues, taking in both the cysteine and the phenylalanine. Here the CDR3 DNA is all that survives: 36 bases in frame from base 1. CDR1 and CDR2 are drawn from the germline V gene: SGHAT, FQNNGV. Cut back by 1 base and 6 bases, the V and J ends lie 5 bases apart. A note on this clone: The antigen it recognizes is unknown. No clone much larger than this one lies a single base away; base qualities are absent.

Collaborating institutions collected whole blood in K2EDTA tubes following their own protocols. For TCRbeta analysis, collaborators shipped samples in one of three forms: frozen whole blood, isolated PBMCs, or DNA extracted from either of those sample types. Overall study outcomes, separate from this receptor: How much clinical and demographic metadata was included differed by source and by participant, and the metadata was provided uncurated.

This TCR came from a woman of 80 years or more with acute or convalescent COVID-19. This chain joins TRBV11-2 to TRBJ2-3; confidence is insufficient to name the D gene. The sequencing input was peripheral blood. The DNA sequence is TGTGCCAGCAGCTTAGTCCTGGATACGCAGTATTTT. This yields the protein CASSLVLDTQYF.